This is a list of T cell receptor beta chains from one sample in a study of memory CD8 T cells in hepatitis C reinfection. The table came from immunoSEQ multiplex PCR; TCRdb's copy has only in-frame clones and leaves some out. The sample records 44,000 or so clones, 85% to 90% being singletons. The specimen sequenced was naive CD8+ T cells sorted from blood. These receptors were taken from a man younger than 30 with hepatitis C virus infection. The CDR3 runs from the conserved cysteine through the conserved F or W. D genes are given only for firm matches. Some rows mark clone size as missing; the rest say once, few, many or name a class of expanded clone.

once	TRBV19	TRBJ1-5	-	TGTGCCAGTAGTAACAGCCAGACGGATCAGCATTTT	CASSNSQTDQHF
-	TRBV5-5	TRBJ2-1	-	TGTGCCAGCAGCTTGGAGGGGTCCTCCTACAATGAGCAGTTCTTC	CASSLEGSSYNEQFF
-	TRBV28	TRBJ2-7	TRBD2	TGTGCCAGCAGTTTAGCTAGCGGGAGTCTGTACGAGCAGTACTTC	CASSLASGSLYEQYF
-	TRBV11-2	TRBJ2-7	-	TGTGCCAGCAGCTTAAGTCCCCCGGGGGAGCAGTACTTC	CASSLSPPGEQYF
-	TRBV14	TRBJ2-7	-	TGTGCCAGCAGAGACGGGAGTAAGGACTACGAGCAGTACTTC	CASRDGSKDYEQYF
once	TRBV6-6	TRBJ1-3	-	TGTGCCAGCAGCCCACAGGGAACTGGAAACACCATATATTTT	CASSPQGTGNTIYF
-	TRBV19	TRBJ1-5	-	TGTGCCAGTAGTCCCTCTTCCGGGAGCAATCAGCCCCAGCATTTT	CASSPSSGSNQPQHF
-	TRBV6-1	TRBJ1-1	TRBD1	TGTGCCAGCTTGAACAGGGGGTACACTGAAGCTTTCTTT	CASLNRGYTEAFF
-	TRBV5-6	TRBJ1-4	TRBD1	TGTGCCAGCAGCTTGGGGACAGGCGAAAAACTGTTTTTT	CASSLGTGEKLFF
-	TRBV7-6	TRBJ2-7	-	TGTGCCAGCAGTTCAGGCCCGGATCTCGACTACGAGCAGTACTTC	CASSSGPDLDYEQYF
-	TRBV9	TRBJ2-5	-	TGTGCCTCCTCCCCCCAAGAAGGGGCATGGGAGACCCAGTACTTC	CASSPQEGAWETQYF
-	TRBV2	TRBJ2-3	-	TGTGCCAGCAGTGATCAGACAGATACGCAGTATTTT	CASSDQTDTQYF
-	TRBV28	TRBJ1-6	TRBD1	TGTGCCAGCATTACAGGGGGCGTTTCACCCCTCCACTTT	CASITGGVSPLHF
-	TRBV7-9	TRBJ2-1	-	TGTGCCAGCAGCTTAGTAGTGGACAGTAACAATGAGCAGTTCTTC	CASSLVVDSNNEQFF
-	TRBV7-8	TRBJ2-1	-	-	CASSQEVGQGIF
-	TRBV7-9	TRBJ2-5	-	TGTGCCAGCAGCTTAGGAGTAGGGGGAGCAGAGACCCAGTACTTC	CASSLGVGGAETQYF
-	TRBV9	TRBJ2-3	TRBD2	TGTGCCAGCAGCGTGAGACTAGCGGGAGGAGAGCACAGTGATACGCAGTATTTT	CASSVRLAGGEHSDTQYF
-	TRBV29-1	TRBJ2-2	-	TGCAGCGTTGTGTGGGGGGACACCGGGGAGCTGTTTTTT	CSVVWGDTGELFF
-	TRBV6-5	TRBJ2-1	-	TGTGCCAGCAGTCCTGGACTCTACGACGAGCAGTTCTTC	CASSPGLYDEQFF
few	TRBV2	TRBJ2-1	TRBD2	TGTGCCAGCAGTGAAACGGCTAGCGGGGGGTACTACAATGAGCAGTTCTTC	CASSETASGGYYNEQFF
-	TRBV6-5	TRBJ2-2	-	TGTGCCAGTAGCCCCTCATGGGCGAACACCGGGGAGCTGTTTTTT	CASSPSWANTGELFF
-	TRBV7-6	TRBJ2-5	TRBD2	TGTGCCAGCGTCGGGGGGGCGGTGAAAGAGACCCAGTACTTC	CASVGGAVKETQYF
-	TRBV7-9	TRBJ2-5	-	TGTGCCAGCAGCACGACAGTTGAAGAGACCCAGTACTTC	CASSTTVEETQYF
few	TRBV13	TRBJ2-7	TRBD2	TGTGCCAGCAGCACCGAACTAGCGGGAGGGTCCTACGAGCAGTACTTC	CASSTELAGGSYEQYF
few	TRBV4-1	TRBJ2-7	-	TGCGCCAGCAGCCAAGATGCCGCCCCTACCTACGAGCAGTACTTC	CASSQDAAPTYEQYF
-	TRBV4-1	TRBJ2-3	-	TGCGCCAGCAGCCAAGAGGGGGCAGGAAGCACAGATACGCAGTATTTT	CASSQEGAGSTDTQYF
once	TRBV29-1	TRBJ2-1	TRBD2	TGCAGCGCTAGCTCGATAGCGGGAGCCTACAATGAGCAGTTCTTC	CSASSIAGAYNEQFF
-	TRBV19	TRBJ2-2	-	TGTGCCAGTAGTATTCAAAGGGGTATAGGACAGGAGGGAATAGTGAACACCGGGGAGCTGTTTTTT	CASSIQRGIGQEGIVNTGELFF
-	TRBV9	TRBJ2-5	-	TGTGCCAGCACCCTGGGAGGTCGGGGTGGAGAGACCCAGTACTTC	CASTLGGRGGETQYF
-	TRBV7-2	TRBJ2-4	-	TGTGCCAGCAGCCCTGACTTGGGGGGCATTCAGTACTTC	CASSPDLGGIQYF
-	TRBV7-2	TRBJ2-1	TRBD2	TGTGCCAGCAGCTTAGCGATACTAGCGGGAAACTACAATGAGCAGTTCTTC	CASSLAILAGNYNEQFF
-	TRBV5-8	TRBJ2-2	-	TGTGCCAGCAGCTCCGGGACTTTAAATAGCGGGGAGCTGTTTTTT	CASSSGTLNSGELFF
-	TRBV29-1	TRBJ2-4	TRBD2	TGCAGCGTTGAAGGGGGGGAGGGCCTTGAGATGAACATTCAGTACTTC	CSVEGGEGLEMNIQYF
-	TRBV7-2	TRBJ2-2	-	TGTGCCAGCAGCTTATGGGGTGGAGGCAGCAACACCGGGGAGCTGTTTTTT	CASSLWGGGSNTGELFF
-	TRBV6-5	TRBJ1-2	-	TGTGCCAGCAGTGAGGGGACATCAGGTGGCTACACCTTC	CASSEGTSGGYTF
once	TRBV28	TRBJ2-1	-	TGTGCCAGCAGTACACCTCCCGGCAGGGGACCCTACAATGAGCAGTTCTTC	CASSTPPGRGPYNEQFF
few	TRBV2	TRBJ1-4	-	TGTGCCACCACAGGAGTGACGGAAAATGAAAAACTGTTTTTT	CATTGVTENEKLFF
-	TRBV11-3	TRBJ2-1	TRBD2	TGTGCCAGCAGCTCCGGGACTAGCGGGAATAACAATGAGCAGTTCTTC	CASSSGTSGNNNEQFF
medium-sized	TRBV4-3	TRBJ1-1	TRBD1	TGCGCCAGCAGCCAAGATTGGCAGGGGGGAACTGAAGCTTTCTTT	CASSQDWQGGTEAFF
-	TRBV6-6	TRBJ1-1	-	TGTGCCAGCAGTCCAGCTCTCGGGACTGAAGCTTTCTTT	CASSPALGTEAFF
-	TRBV6-5	TRBJ2-7	TRBD1	TGTGCCAGCAGATCTGACAGGGGCCACGAGCAGTACTTC	CASRSDRGHEQYF
-	TRBV27	TRBJ2-2	-	TGTGCCAGCAAGGGGGTCTTCAACACCGGGGAGCTGTTTTTT	CASKGVFNTGELFF